This TCR beta chain was captured by sequencing in a study of shared clonotypes between healthy human individuals (dated by TCRdb to the early 2020s). For context, the study as a whole: The cohort comprised a couple of women and a few men aged 18 to 49 years. Per donor, three plates each were used for CD4 naive and CD4 memory, two for CD8 naive, and one for CD8 memory. The study deeply sequenced blood TCR repertoires of about five healthy adults to estimate repertoire size and the extent of clonotype sharing between individuals. To increase sequencing depth and limit assay-specific biases, different laboratories used diverse techniques to prepare libraries and sequence TCR repertoires. Per donor, leukapheresis produced somewhere between about 0.85 and 9.5 billion PBMCs.

Healthy HIV-negative adults with no recently reported acute infections or vaccinations were included as donors. Every donor was a Caucasian adult living in Nashville, Tennessee, USA. Magnetic negative selection was used to enrich CD4+ T cells, after which naive cells were positively selected on CD45RA and the negative fraction became the memory subset. Blood was collected by leukapheresis, and PBMCs were isolated by Ficoll-Histopaque density gradient centrifugation and then cryopreserved in liquid nitrogen vapor phase. Analytical flow cytometry was used to check the purity and quantity of every magnetically sorted T cell population. From each sorted fraction, genomic DNA was isolated and quantified by UV absorbance on a Nanodrop 2000c. V sheds 6 bases and J sheds 6 bases, leaving 10 bases between their ends. Its CDR3 holds 12 amino acids, cysteine through phenylalanine. The entry retains the CDR3 DNA only, 36 bases that are in frame from base 1. From the germline V gene (reference sequence), CDR1 is MNHNY and CDR2 is SVGAGI.

Concerning this clone itself: The antigen this receptor binds is unknown. No qualities accompany the bases; no much larger clone lies one base away.

Overall results and qualifications from the work: Even with the large sequencing depth, rarefaction of the sorted-subset datasets indicated that sequencing was incomplete. Sampling was restricted to blood, and TCR repertoires in tissue are likely to differ from TCR repertoires in blood. Based on pairwise subsampling, the degree of clonotype sharing among donors was expected to be affected by sequencing depth. Clonotypes shared by all four sorted-subset donors showed higher generation probabilities than non-shared clonotypes. The genetic and exposure-history diversity represented was limited by the small number of donors. Larger estimated clonotype richness was generally found for naive subsets than for memory subsets. Sharing across a handful of donors was observed for approximately 5% of naive CD4, about 3.2% of naive CD8, 2% to 2.5% of memory CD4, and approximately 0.41% of memory CD8 clonotypes.

Using the deep immunoSEQ assay, TCR CDR3 regions were amplified from genomic DNA by multiplex PCR. For each cell subset, the extracted genomic DNA was distributed evenly across all wells of several immunoSEQ 96-well plates, and each plate served as one replicate. For sorted subsets, approximately 210 ng of genomic DNA, equivalent to around 31,000 T cell genomes, went into each replicate PCR. Purified libraries were quantified with a Qubit 3.0 fluorometer, sized on a Bioanalyzer 2100, and re-quantified with the KAPA Library Quantification kit. Each immunoSEQ 96-well plate was sequenced on its own single-read 150-cycle Illumina NextSeq 550 flow cell. The paper's data handling went like this. Because the immunoSEQ output held only junctional sequences and lacked quality scores, the filtering could not match the filtering applied to full-length reads. To assign V/J genes and CDR3, sequences were annotated using PyIR, a Python wrapper for IgBLAST v1.9, with IMGT germline references. Reads were filtered out if the reads had weak V/J assignments (E-value above 1e-6), no CDR3, stop codons, out-of-frame junctions, or ambiguous translated residues. A V3J clonotype was defined by an identical inferred V gene, J gene, and CDR3 amino acid sequence. The percentage overlap between two repertoires was calculated by dividing the number of shared unique clonotypes by the size of the smaller repertoire. Three approaches were used to assess repertoire richness: RTK rarefaction, the Chao1 estimator, and Recon v2.1 estimates of unobserved clonotypes. OLGA was used to compute generation probabilities for all TCRbeta clonotypes that the gDNA method yielded from a handful of donors. The clones in this table, taken by TCRdb from immuneACCESS, are in-frame only. Not every clone is retained; where verified, under half of the shortfall comes from an unresolved V gene, and the cause of the rest is unknown. V and J calls and clone size are copied from that table; D and trimming were computed from the DNA. The sample yields about 1.1 million clones; 78% were counted once. Clones ranked in the top ten supply under 0.6% of the sample.

The sample consisted of memory CD4+ T cells from PBMCs. The cell subset or site label here, explained by the study, means: CD45RA-negative fraction. The sequence derives from a man aged 18 to 30 in good health. Some clones in this sample may be carry-over from other donors' samples. The sequence is built from TRBV6-6 and TRBJ2-3, with the D gene uncertain. DNA sequence: TGTGCCAGCAGCAACACGATGGATACGCAGTATTTT. Translated, it gives CASSNTMDTQYF.